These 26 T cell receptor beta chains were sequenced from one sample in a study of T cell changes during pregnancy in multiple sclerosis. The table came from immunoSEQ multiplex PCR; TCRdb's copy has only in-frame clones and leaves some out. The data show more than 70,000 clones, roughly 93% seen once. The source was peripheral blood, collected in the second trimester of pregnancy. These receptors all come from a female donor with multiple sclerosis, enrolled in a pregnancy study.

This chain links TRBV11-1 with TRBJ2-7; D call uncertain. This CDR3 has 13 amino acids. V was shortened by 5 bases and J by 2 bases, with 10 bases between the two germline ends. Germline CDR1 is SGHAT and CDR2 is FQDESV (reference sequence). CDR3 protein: CASSPGPTYEQYF. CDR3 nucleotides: TGTGCCAGCAGCCCCGGTCCCACCTACGAGCAGTACTTC.

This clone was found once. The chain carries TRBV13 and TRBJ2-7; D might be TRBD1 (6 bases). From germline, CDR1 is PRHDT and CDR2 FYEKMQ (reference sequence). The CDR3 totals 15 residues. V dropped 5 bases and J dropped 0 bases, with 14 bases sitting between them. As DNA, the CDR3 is TGTGCCAGCAGCGCACGGACAGCCAGCTCCTACGAGCAGTACTTC. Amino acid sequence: CASSARTASSYEQYF. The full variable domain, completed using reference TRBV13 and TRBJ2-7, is AAGVIQSPRHLIKEKRETATLKCYPIPRHDTVYWYQQGPGQDPQFLISFYEKMQSDKGSIPDRFSAQQFSDYHSELNMSSLELGDSALYFCASSARTASSYEQYFGPGTRLTVT.

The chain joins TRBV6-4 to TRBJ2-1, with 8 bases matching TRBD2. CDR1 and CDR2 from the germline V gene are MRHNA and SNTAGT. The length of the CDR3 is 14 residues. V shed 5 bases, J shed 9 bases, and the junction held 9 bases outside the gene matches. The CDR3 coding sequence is TGTGCCAGCAGTTCGGGACTAGAGAGTGGTGAGCAGTTCTTC. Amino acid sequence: CASSSGLESGEQFF.

The CDR3 sequence: CASSTPRGARHEQFF. The CDR3 DNA reads TGTGCCAGCAGTACCCCCAGGGGCGCCCGCCATGAGCAGTTCTTC. The chain carries TRBV11-2 and TRBJ2-1; possible D gene TRBD1, 6 bases. Germline CDR1 SGHAT, CDR2 FQNNGV. V lost 6 bases, J lost 8 bases, and 20 bases lay in between. The CDR3 spans 15 residues.

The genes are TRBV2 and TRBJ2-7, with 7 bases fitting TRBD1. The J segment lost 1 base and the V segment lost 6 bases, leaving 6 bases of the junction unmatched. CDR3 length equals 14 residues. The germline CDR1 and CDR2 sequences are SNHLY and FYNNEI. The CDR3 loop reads CASSTGALSYEQYF. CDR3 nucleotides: TGTGCCAGCAGCACAGGGGCCTTATCCTACGAGCAGTACTTC.

CDR3: CASSLALGGSEAFF. As DNA, the CDR3 is TGTGCCAGCAGCTTGGCCTTGGGGGGGTCGGAAGCTTTCTTT. This sequence joins TRBV5-8 and TRBJ1-1, with D possibly matching TRBD1 (5 bases). Trimming stripped 0 bases from V and 8 bases from J, with 14 bases between. From germline, CDR1 is SGHTS and CDR2 YDEGEE. This CDR3 region has 14 residues.

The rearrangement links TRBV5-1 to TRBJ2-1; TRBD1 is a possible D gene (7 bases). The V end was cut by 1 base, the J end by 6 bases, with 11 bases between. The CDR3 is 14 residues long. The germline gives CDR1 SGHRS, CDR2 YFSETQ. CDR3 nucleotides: TGCGCCAGCAGCTTGTTCCAGGGGGGCAATGAGCAGTTCTTC. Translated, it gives CASSLFQGGNEQFF.

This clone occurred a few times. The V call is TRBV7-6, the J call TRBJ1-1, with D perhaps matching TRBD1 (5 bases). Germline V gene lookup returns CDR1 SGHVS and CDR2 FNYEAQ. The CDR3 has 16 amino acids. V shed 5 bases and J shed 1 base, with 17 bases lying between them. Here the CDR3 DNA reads TGTGCCAGCAGCCCGGGACTCTGGACGTCGAACACTGAAGCTTTCTTT. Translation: CASSPGLWTSNTEAFF.

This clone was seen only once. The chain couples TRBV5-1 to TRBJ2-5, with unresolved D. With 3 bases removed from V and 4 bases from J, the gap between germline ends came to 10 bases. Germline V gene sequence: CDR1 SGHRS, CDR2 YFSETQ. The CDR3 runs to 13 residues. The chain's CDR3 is CASSSTQVETQYF. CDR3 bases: TGCGCCAGCAGCTCTACCCAAGTAGAGACCCAGTACTTC.

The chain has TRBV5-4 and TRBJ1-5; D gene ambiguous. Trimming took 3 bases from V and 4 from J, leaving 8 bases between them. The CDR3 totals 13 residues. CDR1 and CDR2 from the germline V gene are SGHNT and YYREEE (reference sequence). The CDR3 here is CASSWENNQPQHF. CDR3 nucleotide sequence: TGTGCCAGCAGCTGGGAGAATAATCAGCCCCAGCATTTT.

CDR3 in amino acids: CASSRDSRGTEAFF. For the CDR3, the DNA is TGTGCCAGTAGTCGGGACAGCCGGGGCACTGAAGCTTTCTTT. The genes are TRBV19 and TRBJ1-1; 7 bases fit TRBD1. This CDR3 spans 14 amino acids. Per the germline V gene, CDR1 is LNHDA and CDR2 is SQIVND (reference sequence). With 5 bases clipped from V and 4 bases from J, the junction kept 7 bases outside the gene matches.

In DNA form, the CDR3 reads TGTGCCAGCAGCCCCGGACAGGGGATTGAGCAGTTCTTC. Amino acids: CASSPGQGIEQFF. The V call is TRBV11-3, the J call TRBJ2-1; 9 bases are a match to TRBD1. J gave up 9 bases and V 5 bases, and 5 bases lay outside the gene matches. Germline assignment: CDR1 SGHNT and CDR2 YENEEA. This CDR3 contains 13 residues.

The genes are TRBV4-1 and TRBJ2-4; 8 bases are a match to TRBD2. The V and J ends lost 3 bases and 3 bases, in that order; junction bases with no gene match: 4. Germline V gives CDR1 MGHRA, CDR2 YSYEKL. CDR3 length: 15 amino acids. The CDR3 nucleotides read TGCGCCAGCAGCCATATAGCGGGAAACAAAAACATTCAGTACTTC. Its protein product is CASSHIAGNKNIQYF.

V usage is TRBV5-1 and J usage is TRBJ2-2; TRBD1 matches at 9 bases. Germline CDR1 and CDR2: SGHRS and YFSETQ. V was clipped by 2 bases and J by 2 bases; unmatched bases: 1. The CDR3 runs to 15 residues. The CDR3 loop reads CASSLQGANTGELFF. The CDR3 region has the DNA TGCGCCAGCAGCTTACAGGGGGCCAACACCGGGGAGCTGTTTTTT.

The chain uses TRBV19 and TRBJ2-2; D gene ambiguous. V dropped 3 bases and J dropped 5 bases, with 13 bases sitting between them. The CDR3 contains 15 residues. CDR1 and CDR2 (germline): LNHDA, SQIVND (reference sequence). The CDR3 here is CASSMAAVGTGELFF. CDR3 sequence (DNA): TGTGCCAGTAGTATGGCGGCCGTCGGAACCGGGGAGCTGTTTTTT.

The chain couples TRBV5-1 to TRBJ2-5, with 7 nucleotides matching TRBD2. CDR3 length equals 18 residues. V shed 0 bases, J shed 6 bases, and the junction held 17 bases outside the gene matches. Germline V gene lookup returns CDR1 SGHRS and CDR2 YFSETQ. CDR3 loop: CASSLGHRGEVMGKTQYF. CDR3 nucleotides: TGCGCCAGCAGCTTGGGACATCGGGGGGAGGTCATGGGTAAGACCCAGTACTTC.

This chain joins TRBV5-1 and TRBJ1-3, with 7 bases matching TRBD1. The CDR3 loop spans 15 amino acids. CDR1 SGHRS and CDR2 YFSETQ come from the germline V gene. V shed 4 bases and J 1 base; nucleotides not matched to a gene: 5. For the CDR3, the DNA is TGCGCCAGCAGCATAACAGGGGATTCTGGAAACACCATATATTTT. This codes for CASSITGDSGNTIYF.

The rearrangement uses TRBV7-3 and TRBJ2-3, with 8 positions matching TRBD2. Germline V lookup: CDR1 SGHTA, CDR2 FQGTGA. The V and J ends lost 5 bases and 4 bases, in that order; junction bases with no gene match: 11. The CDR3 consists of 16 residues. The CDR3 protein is CASSPRLSGGADTQYF. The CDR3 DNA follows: TGTGCCAGCAGCCCCAGGCTCTCGGGGGGGGCAGATACGCAGTATTTT.

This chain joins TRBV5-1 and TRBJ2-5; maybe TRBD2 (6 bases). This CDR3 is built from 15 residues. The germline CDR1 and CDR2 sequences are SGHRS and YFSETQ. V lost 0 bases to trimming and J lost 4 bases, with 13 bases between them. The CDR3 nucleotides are TGCGCCAGCAGCTTGGCCGGAGGGGCGGGAGAGACCCAGTACTTC. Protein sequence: CASSLAGGAGETQYF.

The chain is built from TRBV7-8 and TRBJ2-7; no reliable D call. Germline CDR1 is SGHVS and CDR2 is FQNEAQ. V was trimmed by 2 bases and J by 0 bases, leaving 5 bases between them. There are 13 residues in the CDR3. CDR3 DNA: TGTGCCAGCAGCTTACTCCCCTCCTACGAGCAGTACTTC. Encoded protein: CASSLLPSYEQYF.

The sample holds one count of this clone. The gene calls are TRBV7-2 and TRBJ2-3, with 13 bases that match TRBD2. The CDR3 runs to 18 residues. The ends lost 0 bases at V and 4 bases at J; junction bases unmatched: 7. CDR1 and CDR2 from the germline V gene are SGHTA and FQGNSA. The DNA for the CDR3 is TGTGCCAGCAGCTTAGCGCTACTAGCGGGGGGGCCGGCAGATACGCAGTATTTT. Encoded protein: CASSLALLAGGPADTQYF.

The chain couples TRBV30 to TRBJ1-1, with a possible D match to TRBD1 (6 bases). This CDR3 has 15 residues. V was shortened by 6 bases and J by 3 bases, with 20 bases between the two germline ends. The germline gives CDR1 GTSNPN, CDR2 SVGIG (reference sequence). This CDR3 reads CACVPWGGADTEAFF. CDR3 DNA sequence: TGTGCCTGCGTACCCTGGGGGGGGGCAGACACTGAAGCTTTCTTT.

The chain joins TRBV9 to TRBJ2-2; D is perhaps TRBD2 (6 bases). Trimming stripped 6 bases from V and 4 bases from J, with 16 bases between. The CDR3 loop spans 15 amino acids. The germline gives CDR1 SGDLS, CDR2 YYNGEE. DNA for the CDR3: TGTGCCAGCACCGGGTGGGGAGGTCGCACCGGGGAGCTGTTTTTT. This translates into CASTGWGGRTGELFF.

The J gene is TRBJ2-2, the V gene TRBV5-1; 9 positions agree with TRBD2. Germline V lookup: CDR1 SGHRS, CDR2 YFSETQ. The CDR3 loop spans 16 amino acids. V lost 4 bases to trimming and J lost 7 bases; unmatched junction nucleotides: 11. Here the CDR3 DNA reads TGCGCCAGCAGCCAAACTGGCGGGGGGGCTGGCGGGGAGCTGTTTTTT. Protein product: CASSQTGGGAGGELFF.

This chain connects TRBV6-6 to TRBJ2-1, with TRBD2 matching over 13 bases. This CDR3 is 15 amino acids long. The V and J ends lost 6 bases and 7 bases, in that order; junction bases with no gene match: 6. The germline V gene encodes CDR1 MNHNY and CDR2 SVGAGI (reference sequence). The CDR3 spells CASRELAGGPNEQFF. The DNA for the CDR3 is TGTGCCAGCAGGGAACTAGCGGGGGGGCCGAATGAGCAGTTCTTC.

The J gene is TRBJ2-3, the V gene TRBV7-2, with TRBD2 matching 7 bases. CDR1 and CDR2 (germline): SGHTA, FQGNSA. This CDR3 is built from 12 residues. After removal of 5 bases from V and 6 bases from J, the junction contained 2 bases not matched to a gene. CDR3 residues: CASSRGGDTQYF. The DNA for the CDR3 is TGTGCCAGCAGCCGGGGAGGGGATACGCAGTATTTT.